Following are 14 T cell receptor beta chains from one sample sequenced in a study of cytomegalovirus exposure and HLA in healthy donors. 60 Vbeta and 13 Jbeta primers were used in PCR. Sequencing was performed with immunoSEQ multiplex PCR; in TCRdb, only in-frame clones are kept and a portion is missing. This table holds 85,000 to 110,000 clones, around three quarters found once. The sample consisted of PBMCs. All receptors derive from a man in his fifties or sixties in good health and CMV-seropositive.

The genes are TRBV18 and TRBJ2-1; D gene unclear. Trimming shortened V by 4 bases and J by 1 base, and 14 bases separated the two germline ends. The CDR3 contains 16 residues. CDR1 and CDR2 from the germline V gene are KGHSH and LQKENI. This CDR3 is CASSLSSSRSYNEQFF. For the CDR3, the DNA is TGTGCCAGCTCACTGAGCTCCTCCCGGTCCTACAATGAGCAGTTCTTC.

The chain uses TRBV27 and TRBJ2-7; TRBD2 aligns across 7 bases. CDR1 and CDR2 (germline): MNHEY, SMNVEV (reference sequence). Trimming removed 4 bases from V and 2 bases from J; junction bases left unmatched: 2. The CDR3 is 13 amino acids. The CDR3 DNA follows: TGTGCCAGCAGTTCCGGACTAGCCTACGAGCAGTACTTC. Protein product: CASSSGLAYEQYF.

This chain uses TRBV30 with TRBJ1-1; no definite D call. The germline V gene encodes CDR1 GTSNPN and CDR2 SVGIG (reference sequence). Deletions cut 1 base from V and 10 bases from J, with 10 bases between. This CDR3 is 11 amino acids long. CDR3 DNA sequence: TGTGCCTGGAGTGAAGGAGTGGGAGCTTTCTTT. Translating it yields CAWSEGVGAFF.

J is TRBJ2-2 and V is TRBV30, with 8 bases identical to TRBD2. The germline CDR1 and CDR2 sequences are GTSNPN and SVGIG (reference sequence). The CDR3 covers 15 residues. The ends lost 3 bases at V and 3 bases at J; junction bases unmatched: 6. This CDR3 reads CAWRAGTSDTGELFF. The CDR3 DNA is TGTGCCTGGAGGGCCGGGACTAGTGACACCGGGGAGCTGTTTTTT.

The rearrangement uses TRBV7-9 and TRBJ2-1; TRBD2 matches 8 bases. V gave up 6 bases and J gave up 4 bases; unmatched junction bases: 8. CDR1 and CDR2 from the germline V gene are SEHNR and FQNEAQ (reference sequence). There are 15 residues in the CDR3. The CDR3 is CASRSGGPGYNEQFF. As DNA, the CDR3 is TGTGCCAGCAGAAGCGGGGGCCCTGGATACAATGAGCAGTTCTTC.

Notes on this clone: One end of the junction varies from germline; a read error may be responsible. The J gene is TRBJ2-2, the V gene TRBV5-4; 12 nucleotides line up with TRBD1. CDR1 and CDR2 (germline): SGHNT, YYREEE (reference sequence). The CDR3 sequence is 16 residues long. The DNA for the CDR3 is TGTGCCAGCAGGTTGGGGGGGACAGGGGGCTCCGGGGAGCTGTTTTTT. Amino acids: CASRLGGTGGSGELFF.

A note on this clone: Within the sample, other DNA sequences also encode this same CDR3. The V call is TRBV28, the J call TRBJ1-1; D call uncertain. This CDR3 is 13 amino acids long. Germline CDR1 reads MDHEN; CDR2 reads SYDVKM. V was pared by 2 bases and J by 1 base, with 5 bases between. The DNA of the CDR3 is TGTGCCAGCAGTTTAATTAGGAACACTGAAGCTTTCTTT. This codes for CASSLIRNTEAFF.

This sequence joins TRBV6-6 and TRBJ2-3; TRBD2 is a possible D gene (5 bases). The CDR3 sequence is 12 residues long. Germline V gene lookup returns CDR1 MNHNY and CDR2 SVGAGI (reference sequence). V was shortened by 5 bases and J by 5 bases, with 8 bases between the two germline ends. CDR3 loop: CASSREGDTQYF. The CDR3, as DNA: TGTGCCAGCAGTCGCGAGGGAGATACGCAGTATTTT.

This rearrangement joins TRBV23-1 to TRBJ2-1, with a possible D match to TRBD2 (6 bases). TRBV23-1 is placed among ORFs of uncertain function. With 3 bases removed from V and 8 bases from J, the gap between germline ends came to 8 bases. CDR3 length equals 12 residues. The CDR3 region is CASSHPGDEQFF. Here the CDR3 DNA reads TGCGCCAGCAGTCACCCGGGAGATGAGCAGTTCTTC.

The V call is TRBV7-2, the J call TRBJ1-2; TRBD1 might be the D (5 bases). Trimming removed 1 base from V and 4 bases from J, with 13 bases in between. This CDR3 region has 15 residues. Germline V gene data show CDR1 as SGHTA and CDR2 as FQGNSA. The CDR3 protein is CASSLDQGLAYGYTF. The CDR3 DNA reads as TGTGCCAGCAGCTTAGATCAGGGCTTAGCCTATGGCTACACCTTC.

The CDR3 region has the DNA TGTGCCAGCAGCCTGGGGCCCAGCACAGATACGCAGTATTTT. Translation gives CASSLGPSTDTQYF. The V call is TRBV5-4, the J call TRBJ2-3, with D perhaps TRBD1 (5 bases). CDR1 and CDR2 (germline): SGHNT, YYREEE (reference sequence). V lost 4 bases and J 0 bases, leaving 9 bases between the germline ends. The CDR3 covers 14 residues. The full variable domain, its missing parts supplied by reference TRBV5-4 and TRBJ2-3, is ETGVTQSPTHLIKTRGQQVTLRCSSQSGHNTVSWYQQALGQGPQFIFQYYREEENGRGNFPPRFSGLQFPNYSSELNVNALELDDSALYLCASSLGPSTDTQYFGPGTRLTVL.

The chain employs TRBV7-3 and TRBJ2-3, with 7 bases matching TRBD2. J was trimmed by 3 bases and V by 4 bases; bases with no gene match: 4. The CDR3 has 14 amino acids. CDR1 is SGHTA, CDR2 FQGTGA, per germline. The CDR3 loop reads CASSSAGGTDTQYF. The CDR3 DNA sequence: TGTGCCAGCAGCTCCGCCGGGGGGACAGATACGCAGTATTTT.

The genes are TRBV19 and TRBJ2-3; TRBD1 might be the D (5 bases). This CDR3 contains 14 residues. CDR1 is LNHDA and CDR2 is SQIVND in the germline V gene (reference sequence). V dropped 5 bases and J dropped 6 bases, with 15 bases sitting between them. DNA of the CDR3: TGTGCCAGTAGTGGGGCCAGGGTTCTTGATACGCAGTATTTT. It is translated as CASSGARVLDTQYF.

The rearrangement links TRBV30 to TRBJ2-7, with TRBD1 identical over 9 bases. V shed 0 bases, J shed 0 bases, and the junction held 9 bases outside the gene matches. Germline CDR1 GTSNPN, CDR2 SVGIG (reference sequence). This CDR3 is 17 amino acids long. DNA of the CDR3: TGTGCCTGGAGTGTACAACAGGGGGCGACGAGCTCCTACGAGCAGTACTTC. It yields the protein CAWSVQQGATSSYEQYF.